Listed below are T cell receptor beta chains from one sample, sequenced in a study of T cells in Graves' hyperthyroidism and ophthalmopathy. TCRdb passed the multiplex PCR reads through MiXCR, listing each CDR3 protein once. The data contain about half a million distinct CDR3 sequences, more than 15% of them singletons. The sample consisted of blood. The source is a woman in her 30s with Graves' ophthalmopathy. Each CDR3 is given with its conserved first and last residue. A D gene is named only where the DNA matches it firmly. Clone size is shown for a subset of rows, as once, few, many or a class of expanded clone.

d_gene | j_gene | abundance | v_gene | CDR3aa | CDR3nt
. | TRBJ2-7 | few | TRBV20-1 | CSARDRLGAPSYEQYF | TGCAGTGCTAGAGATAGACTAGGGGCGCCTTCCTACGAGCAGTACTTC
. | TRBJ1-1 | . | TRBV6-1 | CATSQGGAEAFF | TGTGCCACCAGCCAGGGTGGCGCTGAAGCTTTCTTT
. | TRBJ1-1 | few | TRBV27 | CASSSFGNTEAFF | TGTGCCAGCAGTTCATTCGGGAACACTGAAGCTTTCTTT
TRBD2 | TRBJ2-1 | . | TRBV5-1 | CASSSISGREGEQFF | TGCGCCAGCAGCTCGATTAGCGGGAGGGAAGGTGAGCAGTTCTTC
TRBD2 | TRBJ2-7 | many | TRBV5-1 | CASSWGTSGTHEQYF | TGCGCCAGCAGCTGGGGGACTAGCGGGACCCACGAGCAGTACTTC
TRBD1 | TRBJ1-2 | few | TRBV20-1 | CSARFTGAGGYGYTF | TGCAGTGCTAGATTTACAGGGGCCGGCGGCTATGGCTACACCTTC
. | TRBJ1-2 | many | TRBV27 | CASKLIGREPYYGYTF | TGTGCCAGCAAGCTTATTGGGAGGGAACCCTATTATGGCTACACCTTC
TRBD1 | TRBJ1-1 | many | TRBV7-3 | CASSFSGQGTEAFF | TGTGCCAGCAGCTTCTCCGGACAGGGCACTGAAGCTTTCTTT
TRBD1 | TRBJ1-1 | many | TRBV20-1 | CSASGVLGTGSTEAFF | TGCAGTGCTAGTGGGGTGCTCGGGACAGGGTCCACTGAAGCTTTCTTT
TRBD2 | TRBJ2-1 | many | TRBV28 | CASSDPLTSGRDRSTYNEQFF | TGTGCCAGCAGCGATCCCTTAACTAGCGGGAGGGACCGGAGTACCTACAATGAGCAGTTCTTC
. | TRBJ2-1 | few | TRBV27 | CASSFPVQGDFYNEQFF | TGTGCCAGCAGTTTCCCCGTGCAGGGGGACTTTTACAATGAGCAGTTCTTC
. | TRBJ2-5 | . | TRBV5-5 | CASSLRPPGETQYF | TGTGCCAGCAGCTTGAGACCACCGGGAGAGACCCAGTACTTC
. | TRBJ2-7 | few | TRBV6-1 | CATAPGGSYEQYF | TGTGCCACCGCCCCCGGGGGCTCGTACGAGCAGTACTTC
. | TRBJ2-5 | . | TRBV6-1 | CASSFDSFWETQYF | TGTGCCAGCAGTTTCGACAGCTTCTGGGAGACCCAGTACTTC
. | TRBJ2-3 | few | TRBV12-5 | CASGSWDTQYF | TGTGCTAGTGGTTCCTGGGATACGCAGTATTTT
TRBD1 | TRBJ2-1 | few | TRBV7-9 | CASRPPRRGSGQFF | TGTGCCAGCAGACCTCCCCGCAGGGGGAGTGGGCAGTTCTTC
. | TRBJ1-1 | . | TRBV10-3 | CATTRALSNTEAFF | TGTGCCACCACCCGCGCACTTTCGAACACTGAAGCTTTCTTT
. | TRBJ2-1 | many | TRBV20-1 | CSAQFGGKRDSYNEQFF | TGCAGTGCTCAGTTTGGGGGAAAGCGAGATAGTTACAATGAGCAGTTCTTC